These 25 T cell receptor beta chains originate from one sample sequenced in a study of T cells in Graves' hyperthyroidism and ophthalmopathy (dated by TCRdb to between 2018 and 2021). Receptors were amplified or captured by multiplex PCR. Instrument on record: Illumina HiSeq 2000. The TCR beta CDR3 regions were amplified from RNA transcripts. The first round of RT-PCR for the TCR CDR3 was performed with the HTBI primer set and the Qiagen OneStep RT-PCR kit. Through fastp at Q25 and MiXCR, TCRdb rebuilt clones from the public reads, retaining in-frame beta chains. Identical CDR3 proteins give one entry, which carries the most common genes and DNA. Across this sample there are a few hundred thousand distinct CDR3 sequences, with approximately 15% seen only once. The top ten clones comprise 15% to 20% of the sample. The sequenced sample was blood. These TCRs come from a woman aged 18 to 35 with Graves' hyperthyroidism.

At least ten counts were recorded for this clonotype. The chain employs TRBV5-5 and TRBJ2-7; 12 nucleotides align to TRBD2. The CDR3 totals 17 residues. Unmatched junction bases numbered 7, after V lost 0 bases and J lost 3 bases. Germline V gene sequence: CDR1 SGHKS, CDR2 YYEKEE (reference sequence). The CDR3 DNA reads as TGTGCCAGCAGCTTGGGTCCGACTAGCGGGAGAATCTACGAGCAGTACGTC. Its protein product is CASSLGPTSGRIYEQYV.

This clonotype was observed a handful of times. V gene TRBV12-3 or TRBV12-4 combines with J gene TRBJ1-2, with no clear D. The CDR3 is made up of 12 amino acids. With 1 base removed from V and 4 bases from J, the gap between germline ends came to 4 bases. The CDR3 loop reads CASSLELYGYTF. Written as DNA, the CDR3 is TGTGCCAGCAGTTTAGAACTCTATGGCTACACCTTC.

Many counts were recorded for this clonotype. This chain links TRBV7-8 with TRBJ2-7; TRBD2 agrees at 11 bases. V lost 1 base to trimming and J lost 3 bases; unmatched junction nucleotides: 2. CDR1 and CDR2 from the germline V gene are SGHVS and FQNEAQ. This CDR3 has 15 amino acids. CDR3 sequence reads: CASSLELAGVYEQYF. For the CDR3, the DNA is TGTGCCAGCAGCTTAGAACTAGCGGGAGTCTACGAGCAGTACTTC.

Notes on this clonotype: One end of the junction is discordant with germline, which a read error may explain. The chain carries TRBV30 and TRBJ2-3; 10 bases fit TRBD2. The CDR3 covers 13 residues. CDR1 GTSNPN and CDR2 SVGIG come from the germline V gene (reference sequence). This CDR3 is CAWTSGSTDPQYF. Here the CDR3 DNA reads TGTGCCTGGACTAGCGGGAGCACAGATCCGCAGTATTTT.

This clonotype was observed at least ten times. This sequence joins TRBV20-1 and TRBJ1-2, with D hard to call. Germline CDR1 is DFQATT and CDR2 is SNEGSKA (reference sequence). This CDR3 region has 13 residues. Trimming stripped 2 bases from V and 3 bases from J, with 10 bases between. CDR3 DNA: TGCAGTGCTAGAAGGGCGGCCGACTATGGCTACACCTTC. Its translation is CSARRAADYGYTF.

This clonotype was picked up many times. The chain is built from TRBV12-3 or TRBV12-4 and TRBJ2-3; D is perhaps TRBD2 (5 bases). This CDR3 has 15 residues. The ends were cut back, 3 bases at V and 0 bases at J, with 10 bases in the middle. CDR3 residues: CASSFLAPSTDTQYF. The CDR3 DNA sequence: TGTGCCAGCAGTTTTTTAGCGCCCAGCACAGATACGCAGTATTTT.

Details on this clonotype: At one end the junction does not follow the germline gene, possibly because of a read error. This chain joins TRBV29-1 and TRBJ2-7; 8 positions match TRBD1. The CDR3 loop spans 15 amino acids. CDR1 and CDR2 from the germline V gene are SQVTM and ANQGSEA. The CDR3 protein is CSVEDPGQVSHEQYF. For the CDR3, the DNA is TGCAGCGTTGAGGACCCGGGACAGGTCTCCCACGAGCAGTACTTC.

This clonotype came up many times. The J gene is TRBJ2-3, the V gene TRBV11-1; D is possibly TRBD2 (6 bases). CDR3 length: 16 residues. V was shortened by 3 bases and J by 0 bases, with 13 bases between the two germline ends. Looked up from germline, CDR1 is SGHAT and CDR2 is FQDESV (reference sequence). In nucleotides, the CDR3 is TGTGCCAGCAGCTTCGGCTTAGCGGCTAGCACAGATACGCAGTATTTT. Protein product: CASSFGLAASTDTQYF.

This clonotype was observed a handful of times. The gene calls are TRBV12-3 or TRBV12-4 and TRBJ2-5; D is unclear. The germline V and J ends were trimmed by 6 bases and 0 bases, with 14 bases remaining between them. CDR3 length: 15 residues. CDR3 nucleotides: TGTGCCAGCAGCCCTCCCCATTGGTACCAAGAGACCCAGTACTTC. Translated, it gives CASSPPHWYQETQYF.

This clonotype has just a few counts. The chain carries TRBV19 and TRBJ2-2, with D possibly being TRBD2 (6 bases). V was trimmed by 2 bases and J by 2 bases, leaving 9 bases between them. The CDR3 runs 15 residues. The germline CDR1 and CDR2 sequences are LNHDA and SQIVND (reference sequence). The CDR3 loop reads CASSIRTINTGELFF. CDR3 coding DNA: TGTGCCAGTAGTATAAGGACTATTAACACCGGGGAGCTGTTTTTT. The complete variable domain, with remaining parts taken from reference TRBV19 and TRBJ2-2, reads DGGITQSPKYLFRKEGQNVTLSCEQNLNHDAMYWYRQDPGQGLRLIYYSQIVNDFQKGDIAEGYSVSREKKESFPLTVTSAQKNPTAFYLCASSIRTINTGELFFGEGSRLTVL.

CDR3 sequence: CASSRTGTSGSGGDNEQFF. The DNA for the CDR3 is TGCGCCAGCAGCCGGACCGGGACTAGCGGGAGCGGCGGAGACAATGAGCAGTTCTTC. The rearrangement links TRBV4-1 to TRBJ2-1, with TRBD2 identical over 14 bases. Germline lookup yields CDR1 MGHRA and CDR2 YSYEKL. The ends lost 4 bases at V and 5 bases at J; junction bases unmatched: 13. The CDR3 totals 19 residues.

V gene TRBV12-3 or TRBV12-4 combines with J gene TRBJ2-1, with 13 bases lining up with TRBD2. The CDR3 consists of 15 residues. Trimming took 8 bases from V and 7 from J; bases not matched to a gene: 8. The CDR3: CASEQTSGGRNEQFF. CDR3 DNA: TGTGCCAGCGAACAGACTAGCGGGGGGAGGAATGAGCAGTTCTTC.

A few counts support this clonotype. This CDR3 is CAAARTGIRNEQFF. The CDR3, as DNA: TGTGCCGCGGCCCGAACAGGGATTCGCAATGAGCAGTTCTTC. The genes are TRBV19 and TRBJ2-1, with D possibly TRBD1 on 6 matching bases. The CDR3 has 14 residues. Trimming pared 11 bases from V and 6 bases from J, leaving 20 bases between. Germline lookup yields CDR1 LNHDA and CDR2 SQIVND (reference sequence).

The chain links TRBV11-3 to TRBJ2-3; 10 nucleotides line up with TRBD2. Germline V gives CDR1 SGHNT, CDR2 YENEEA. V lost 1 base and J lost 1; bases outside the gene matches: 11. The CDR3 totals 19 residues. CDR3 in amino acids: CASSLVVGLAEVGTDTQYF. The CDR3 DNA follows: TGTGCCAGCAGCTTAGTCGTCGGACTAGCGGAGGTGGGCACAGATACGCAGTATTTT. Looking up the rest from reference TRBV11-3 and TRBJ2-3 gives the full variable domain: EAGVVQSPRYKIIEKKQPVAFWCNPISGHNTLYWYLQNLGQGPELLIRYENEEAVDDSQLPKDRFSAERLKGVDSTLKIQPAELGDSAVYLCASSLVVGLAEVGTDTQYFGPGTRLTVL.

This clonotype was found many times. The V gene is TRBV5-6, the J gene TRBJ2-7; 7 bases are a match to TRBD2. CDR1 is SGHDT and CDR2 is YYEEEE in the germline V gene. J was trimmed by 7 bases and V by 5 bases; bases with no gene match: 3. CDR3 size: 11 residues. For the CDR3, the DNA is TGTGCCAGCAGGCTAGCGGAGGAGCAGTACTTC. Its protein product is CASRLAEEQYF.

This clonotype was counted ten times or more. The rearrangement uses TRBV6-5 and TRBJ2-1, with D possibly being TRBD1 (6 bases). Germline V gene lookup returns CDR1 MNHEY and CDR2 SVGAGI. CDR3 length: 15 residues. Trimming cost V 2 bases and J 0 bases, with 8 bases left between them. CDR3 residues: CASSYVDSSYNEQFF. The CDR3 coding sequence is TGTGCCAGCAGTTACGTGGACAGCTCCTACAATGAGCAGTTCTTC.

This clonotype was recorded at least ten times. V and J are TRBV4-1 and TRBJ1-1, with a possible D match to TRBD1 (5 bases). The CDR3 extends over 14 amino acids. Trimming left V 2 bases short and J 11 bases short, with 18 bases between. The germline V gene has CDR1 MGHRA and CDR2 YSYEKL. DNA of the CDR3: TGCGCCAGCAGCCAACCAGGGCGTTCAATAGTGGCTTTCTTT. Its protein is CASSQPGRSIVAFF.

This clonotype was counted at least ten times. The chain uses TRBV9 and TRBJ1-1, with D possibly TRBD1 on 5 matching bases. This CDR3 region has 13 residues. Germline lookup yields CDR1 SGDLS and CDR2 YYNGEE. V was cut by 0 bases and J by 4 bases, with 7 bases left in between. DNA for the CDR3: TGTGCCAGCAGCGTAGGAAGGGGCACTGAAGCTTTCTTT. Translated: CASSVGRGTEAFF.

This clonotype was detected many times. The V and J genes are TRBV2 and TRBJ1-1, with no clear D. V lost 4 bases to trimming and J lost 6 bases, with 9 bases between them. Germline assignment: CDR1 SNHLY and CDR2 FYNNEI. CDR3 length: 12 residues. The CDR3 nucleotides read TGTGCCAGCAGTGTGGGTAGCGCTGAAGCTTTCTTT. Its translation: CASSVGSAEAFF.

The table lists this clonotype with a few counts. The rearrangement uses TRBV30 and TRBJ1-1; TRBD1 is a possible D gene (5 bases). CDR1 and CDR2 (germline): GTSNPN, SVGIG (reference sequence). The length of the CDR3 is 12 residues. The V end was cut by 4 bases, the J end by 3 bases, with 9 bases between. The CDR3 loop is CAWMAGDTEAFF. The DNA of the CDR3 is TGTGCCTGGATGGCGGGGGACACTGAAGCTTTCTTT. Supplemented by reference TRBV30 and TRBJ1-1, the full variable domain reads SQTIHQWPATLVQPVGSPLSLECTVEGTSNPNLYWYRQAAGRGLQLLFYSVGIGQISSEVPQNLSASRPQDRQFILSSKKLLLSDSGFYLCAWMAGDTEAFFGQGTRLTVV.

The V and J genes are TRBV20-1 and TRBJ2-1; tentative D call: TRBD2 (6 bases). The CDR3 consists of 15 residues. The ends were cut back, 5 bases at V and 0 bases at J, with 14 bases in the middle. Per the germline V gene, CDR1 is DFQATT and CDR2 is SNEGSKA (reference sequence). The CDR3 sequence: CSAPVYGSSYNEQFF. The CDR3 DNA is TGCAGTGCTCCAGTTTACGGGAGCTCCTACAATGAGCAGTTCTTC.

Notes on this clonotype: This may be a read error, as it is one base from a much larger clone. This chain joins TRBV11-3 and TRBJ2-1; TRBD2 is a possible D gene (5 bases). This CDR3 contains 13 residues. V was trimmed by 2 bases and J by 15 bases, leaving 17 bases between them. Looked up from germline, CDR1 is SGHNT and CDR2 is YENEEA. The CDR3, as DNA: TGTGCCAGCAGCTTACTAGCATCGAGAGAGGGGTTCTTC. As protein: CASSLLASREGFF.

At least ten counts were recorded for this clonotype. V and J are TRBV27 and TRBJ1-4, with D possibly matching TRBD1 (6 bases). This CDR3 region has 14 residues. V lost 4 bases, J lost 4 bases, and 10 bases lay in between. The germline CDR1 and CDR2 sequences are MNHEY and SMNVEV (reference sequence). Here the CDR3 DNA reads TGTGCCAGCAGTTACACAGGGATTAATGAAAAACTGTTTTTT. Translated, it gives CASSYTGINEKLFF. Drawing the rest from reference TRBV27 and TRBJ1-4, the complete variable domain is EAQVTQNPRYLITVTGKKLTVTCSQNMNHEYMSWYRQDPGLGLRQIYYSMNVEVTDKGDVPEGYKVSRKEKRNFPLILESPSPNQTSLYFCASSYTGINEKLFFGSGTQLSVL.

The chain is built from TRBV30 and TRBJ1-5; D not certain. Deletions cut 0 bases from V and 4 bases from J, with 10 bases between. The CDR3 extends over 14 amino acids. The V gene's germline CDR1 is GTSNPN and CDR2 SVGIG (reference sequence). CDR3 nucleotides: TGTGCCTGGAGTGTGGGGTCGGAAAATCAGCCCCAGCATTTT. Its translation is CAWSVGSENQPQHF.

The sample holds many counts of this clonotype. The V gene is TRBV30, the J gene TRBJ2-7; D is undetermined. In germline, CDR1 is GTSNPN, CDR2 SVGIG (reference sequence). V lost 1 base to trimming and J lost 1 base, with 8 bases between them. CDR3 length: 13 amino acids. The CDR3 DNA sequence: TGTGCCTGGAGTGAGAAAGGGTCCTACGAGCAGTACTTC. Translation gives CAWSEKGSYEQYF.